The 18 T cell receptor beta chains below all came from one sample that was sequenced in a study of blood T cell repertoires in COVID-19. Measured with immunoSEQ multiplex PCR; TCRdb has only the in-frame clones, and not every one. The table shows 97,000 or so clones, with 70% to 80% occurring only once. The source material was peripheral blood. The receptors originated from a man aged 55-75 years with active or convalescent COVID-19.

The chain is built from TRBV10-3 and TRBJ1-1; 7 nucleotides agree with TRBD1. The CDR3 runs 14 residues. V was pared by 10 bases and J by 0 bases, with 8 bases of the junction left unmatched. Germline CDR1 ENHRY, CDR2 SYGVKD. In DNA, the CDR3 is TGTGCCACTCGGGACAGACACATGAACACTGAAGCTTTCTTT. This translates into CATRDRHMNTEAFF.

This clone was detected a few times. The chain recombines TRBV4-1 with TRBJ2-1; 7 positions match TRBD2. The length of the CDR3 is 15 residues. With V trimmed by 5 bases and J by 2 bases, 6 bases remained unmatched. CDR1 is MGHRA and CDR2 is YSYEKL in the germline V gene. DNA of the CDR3: TGCGCCAGCAGCGCCGATAGCGGGCCCTACAATGAGCAGTTCTTC. The encoded protein is CASSADSGPYNEQFF.

The chain carries TRBV7-8 and TRBJ2-3; weak D call: TRBD2 (6 bases). The CDR3 contains 14 residues. Germline CDR1 reads SGHVS; CDR2 reads FQNEAQ. Trimming left V 0 bases short and J 4 bases short, with 8 bases between. The DNA for the CDR3 is TGTGCCAGCAGCTTAGCGGGACTTGCAGATACGCAGTATTTT. It specifies CASSLAGLADTQYF.

The chain links TRBV13 to TRBJ1-1; tentative D call: TRBD1 (6 bases). The ends were cut back, 3 bases at V and 5 bases at J, with 16 bases in the middle. Germline values: CDR1 PRHDT, CDR2 FYEKMQ (reference sequence). The CDR3 has 15 residues. The CDR3 DNA sequence: TGTGCCAGCAGCTTCCTCCCCAGGGGTGCGACTGAAGCTTTCTTT. Protein sequence: CASSFLPRGATEAFF. Combining the CDR3 with reference TRBV13 and TRBJ1-1 gives the whole variable domain AAGVIQSPRHLIKEKRETATLKCYPIPRHDTVYWYQQGPGQDPQFLISFYEKMQSDKGSIPDRFSAQQFSDYHSELNMSSLELGDSALYFCASSFLPRGATEAFFGQGTRLTVV.

The chain recombines TRBV3-1 (or the pseudogene TRBV3-2) with TRBJ1-1; TRBD1 matches 7 bases. Germline assignment: CDR1 LGHDT and CDR2 YNNKEL (reference sequence). This CDR3 has 14 residues. Trimming cost V 0 bases and J 4 bases; bases outside gene matches: 2. The CDR3 loop is CASSQEGGITEAFF. Here the CDR3 DNA reads TGTGCCAGCAGCCAAGAAGGGGGCATCACTGAAGCTTTCTTT.

The rearrangement joins TRBV14 to TRBJ1-1, with 7 positions matching TRBD1. The germline V gene encodes CDR1 SGHDN and CDR2 FVKESK. This CDR3 spans 14 amino acids. The junction had 2 bases not matched to a gene; V was cut back by 4 bases and J by 0 bases. CDR3 nucleotides: TGTGCCAGCAGCCGGGACAGATTGAACACTGAAGCTTTCTTT. This translates into CASSRDRLNTEAFF.

V is TRBV5-1 and J is TRBJ2-1; TRBD2 aligns across 7 bases. The CDR3 has 14 amino acids. V shed 4 bases, J shed 3 bases, and the junction held 4 bases outside the gene matches. In germline, CDR1 is SGHRS, CDR2 YFSETQ. CDR3 DNA sequence: TGCGCCAGCAGCGGGGGACTACGCTACAATGAGCAGTTCTTC. Translation: CASSGGLRYNEQFF.

J is TRBJ2-5 and V is TRBV5-6, with D hard to call. Looked up from germline, CDR1 is SGHDT and CDR2 is YYEEEE. Trimming pared 4 bases from V and 3 bases from J, leaving 10 bases between. There are 13 residues in the CDR3. Here the CDR3 reads CASSPGLEETQYF. The CDR3 bases are TGTGCCAGCAGCCCCGGCCTAGAAGAGACCCAGTACTTC.

This CDR3 is CASSPRQGAMNEQFF. CDR3 nucleotides: TGTGCCAGCAGCCCGCGACAGGGGGCAATGAATGAGCAGTTCTTC. V gene TRBV11-2 combines with J gene TRBJ2-1; 10 bases are a match to TRBD1. With 5 bases clipped from V and 7 bases from J, the junction kept 8 bases outside the gene matches. The V gene's germline CDR1 is SGHAT and CDR2 FQNNGV. This CDR3 contains 15 residues.

This chain connects TRBV6-1 to TRBJ2-1, with 10 bases aligning to TRBD2. The V gene end was trimmed by 2 bases and the J gene end by 7 bases; junction bases not matched to a gene: 14. The germline V gene has CDR1 MNHNS and CDR2 SASEGT. CDR3 length: 18 residues. The CDR3 is CASSERGPSGSRRNEQFF. In nucleotides, the CDR3 is TGTGCCAGCAGTGAAAGGGGGCCTAGCGGGAGCCGTCGGAATGAGCAGTTCTTC.

The chain links TRBV24-1 to TRBJ2-5, with a tentative D call TRBD2 (5 bases). Trimming removed 9 bases from V and 4 bases from J, with 14 bases in between. Germline values: CDR1 KGHDR, CDR2 SFDVKD. The CDR3 is made up of 13 amino acids. CDR3 sequence: CATSEGGRETQYF. The CDR3 DNA sequence: TGTGCCACCTCTGAGGGTGGGAGAGAGACCCAGTACTTC.

The chain links TRBV19 to TRBJ1-1, with 10 bases identical to TRBD1. V shed 5 bases and J 4 bases; nucleotides not matched to a gene: 10. The germline CDR1 and CDR2 sequences are LNHDA and SQIVND (reference sequence). The CDR3 consists of 16 residues. The CDR3 region has the DNA TGTGCCAGTAGTCCACGAAGACAGGGGGCGGGCACTGAAGCTTTCTTT. Protein: CASSPRRQGAGTEAFF.

This chain connects TRBV30 to TRBJ1-5; no definite D call. The ends were cut back, 2 bases at V and 3 bases at J, with 8 bases in the middle. The length of the CDR3 is 13 residues. Germline CDR1 reads GTSNPN; CDR2 reads SVGIG (reference sequence). The CDR3, as DNA: TGTGCCTGGAGTCTAACTCACAATCAGCCCCAGCATTTT. Its translation is CAWSLTHNQPQHF.

The rearrangement uses TRBV2 and TRBJ2-5, with D possibly being TRBD2 (6 bases). V was pared by 5 bases and J by 5 bases, with 12 bases between. CDR1 is SNHLY, CDR2 FYNNEI, per germline. This CDR3 comprises 13 residues. This CDR3 is CASSKGLAETQYF. The CDR3 DNA follows: TGTGCCAGCAGTAAGGGACTGGCCGAGACCCAGTACTTC.

The DNA of the CDR3 is TGTGCCAGTAGTATAGGGGCCGAGCAGTACTTC. Translating it yields CASSIGAEQYF. V and J are TRBV19 and TRBJ2-7; D remains unclear. V dropped 1 base and J dropped 6 bases, with 4 bases sitting between them. The V gene's germline CDR1 is LNHDA and CDR2 SQIVND (reference sequence). The CDR3 spans 11 residues.

This clone was recorded only once. The J gene is TRBJ2-2, the V gene TRBV3-1 (or the pseudogene TRBV3-2); 7 bases map to TRBD2. The trim removed 0 bases at V and 0 bases at J, leaving 7 bases unmatched. From germline, CDR1 is LGHDT and CDR2 YNNKEL (reference sequence). CDR3 size: 18 residues. The CDR3 DNA follows: TGTGCCAGCAGCCAAGAAAGGCTAGCGGTCGCGAACACCGGGGAGCTGTTTTTT. As protein: CASSQERLAVANTGELFF.

The chain carries TRBV5-1 and TRBJ2-1; 8 bases agree with TRBD2. This CDR3 is 17 amino acids long. The germline gives CDR1 SGHRS, CDR2 YFSETQ. V trimming: 1 base; J trimming: 6 bases; junction bases outside the gene matches: 12. CDR3 loop: CASSLYPAGGRGNEQFF. The DNA for the CDR3 is TGCGCCAGCAGCTTGTATCCGGCGGGAGGAAGGGGCAATGAGCAGTTCTTC.

The V and J genes are TRBV6-7 and TRBJ2-5; the match to TRBD2 covers 7 bases. TRBV6-7 is known as an ORF, though its function is uncertain. CDR3 size: 15 residues. The ends lost 8 bases at V and 1 base at J; junction bases unmatched: 10. DNA of the CDR3: TGTGCCAGCGTTAAACCCCTAGCGGTCCAAGAGACCCAGTACTTC. Protein product: CASVKPLAVQETQYF.